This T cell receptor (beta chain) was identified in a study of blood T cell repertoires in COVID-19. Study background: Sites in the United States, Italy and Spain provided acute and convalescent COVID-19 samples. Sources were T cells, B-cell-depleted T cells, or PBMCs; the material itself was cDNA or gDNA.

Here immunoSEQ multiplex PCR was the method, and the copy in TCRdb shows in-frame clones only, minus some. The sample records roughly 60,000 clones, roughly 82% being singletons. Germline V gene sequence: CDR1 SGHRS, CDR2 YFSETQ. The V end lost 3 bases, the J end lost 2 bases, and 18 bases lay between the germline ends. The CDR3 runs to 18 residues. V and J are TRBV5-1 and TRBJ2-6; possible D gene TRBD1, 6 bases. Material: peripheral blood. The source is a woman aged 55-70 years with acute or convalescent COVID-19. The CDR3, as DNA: TGCGCCAGCAGCTCAGGCAAAGGACAGCTCCCTGGGGCCAACGTCCTGACTTTC. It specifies CASSSGKGQLPGANVLTF. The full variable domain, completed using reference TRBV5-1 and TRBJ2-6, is KAGVTQTPRYLIKTRGQQVTLSCSPISGHRSVSWYQQTPGQGLQFLFEYFSETQRNKGNFPGRFSGRQFSNSRSEMNVSTLELGDSALYLCASSSGKGQLPGANVLTFGAGSRLTVL.